These T cell receptor beta chains were read from a single sample in a study of blood T cell repertoires in COVID-19. Assay: immunoSEQ multiplex PCR; the TCRdb copy retains only in-frame clones and omits some. Here the sample spans around 250,000 clones, approximately 92% being singletons. Input material: peripheral blood. The receptor source for this set is a woman in her thirties or forties who had recovered from COVID-19. Each CDR3 is given with its conserved first and last residue. A D gene is named only where the DNA matches it firmly. Some rows have no size entry. The others give once, few or many, or a class for an expanded clone.

abundance: .; d_gene: .; j_gene: TRBJ1-5; v_gene: TRBV24-1; CDR3nt: TGTGCCACCAGTGATCTTAATCAGCCCCAGCATTTT; CDR3aa: CATSDLNQPQHF
abundance: .; d_gene: TRBD1; j_gene: TRBJ1-1; v_gene: TRBV10-3; CDR3nt: TGTGCCATCTCAAGGGCAGGGGGAGGCAACACTGAAGCTTTCTTT; CDR3aa: CAISRAGGGNTEAFF
abundance: .; d_gene: TRBD1; j_gene: TRBJ1-2; v_gene: TRBV5-5; CDR3nt: TGTGCCAGCAGCAGACAGGGCAACTATGGCTACACCTTC; CDR3aa: CASSRQGNYGYTF
abundance: .; d_gene: TRBD1; j_gene: TRBJ1-2; v_gene: TRBV6-5; CDR3nt: TGTGCCAGCAGCTACGGGACAGCCACGAGTGGCTACACCTTC; CDR3aa: CASSYGTATSGYTF
abundance: .; d_gene: .; j_gene: TRBJ1-3; v_gene: TRBV29-1; CDR3nt: TGCAGCGTTGAGTTTGGATTGGAGCCTAACTCTGGAAACACCATATATTTT; CDR3aa: CSVEFGLEPNSGNTIYF
abundance: .; d_gene: .; j_gene: TRBJ2-7; v_gene: TRBV5-1; CDR3nt: TGCGCCAGCAGGGACAGCTCCTACGAGCAGTACTTC; CDR3aa: CASRDSSYEQYF
abundance: once; d_gene: .; j_gene: TRBJ1-1; v_gene: TRBV5-5; CDR3nt: TGTGCCAGCACCAAGCCGGGGATGGCTGAAGCTTTCTTT; CDR3aa: CASTKPGMAEAFF
abundance: .; d_gene: .; j_gene: TRBJ1-4; v_gene: TRBV2; CDR3nt: TGTGCCAGCAGAGGGGTCGCTCTTAATTATGAAAAACTGTTTTTT; CDR3aa: CASRGVALNYEKLFF
abundance: .; d_gene: .; j_gene: TRBJ2-7; v_gene: TRBV29-1; CDR3nt: TGCAGCGCCCGATCCGCGATATCAGGGGCCCACGAGCAGTACTTC; CDR3aa: CSARSAISGAHEQYF
abundance: .; d_gene: TRBD2; j_gene: TRBJ2-1; v_gene: TRBV12-3/TRBV12-4; CDR3nt: TGTGCCAGCAGCCTAGCGGGGGGGCGTCAGTTCTTC; CDR3aa: CASSLAGGRQFF
abundance: .; d_gene: .; j_gene: TRBJ2-5; v_gene: TRBV10-3; CDR3nt: TGTGCCATCAGTAAGGGGGTGCAGGGGCAAGAGACCCAGTACTTC; CDR3aa: CAISKGVQGQETQYF
abundance: .; d_gene: TRBD1; j_gene: TRBJ2-5; v_gene: TRBV11-3; CDR3nt: TGTGCCAGCAGCTTAGATTCGGGACAGGGAGGAAAGACCCAGTACTTC; CDR3aa: CASSLDSGQGGKTQYF
abundance: .; d_gene: TRBD1; j_gene: TRBJ2-4; v_gene: TRBV12-3/TRBV12-4; CDR3nt: TGTGCCAGCAGGGGACAGGGTAATCAGTACTTC; CDR3aa: CASRGQGNQYF
abundance: .; d_gene: TRBD1; j_gene: TRBJ1-1; v_gene: TRBV5-6; CDR3nt: TGTGCCAGCAGCCACGGGGACAGTGAAGCTTTCTTT; CDR3aa: CASSHGDSEAFF
abundance: .; d_gene: .; j_gene: TRBJ2-3; v_gene: TRBV7-2; CDR3nt: TGTGCCAGCAGCTCCCGTGTCGGAGGGCTCACAGATACGCAGTATTTT; CDR3aa: CASSSRVGGLTDTQYF
abundance: .; d_gene: .; j_gene: TRBJ1-2; v_gene: TRBV11-2; CDR3nt: TGTGCCAGCAGCCGGGGTCTTCGGAACTATGGCTACACCTTC; CDR3aa: CASSRGLRNYGYTF
abundance: .; d_gene: TRBD1; j_gene: TRBJ1-2; v_gene: TRBV5-1; CDR3nt: TGCGCCAGCAGCGGTGACAGGGATGGCTACACCTTC; CDR3aa: CASSGDRDGYTF
abundance: .; d_gene: .; j_gene: TRBJ1-1; v_gene: TRBV27; CDR3nt: TGTGCCAGCATTCCCGGGCAAGGGGCCTCGAACACTGAAGCTTTCTTT; CDR3aa: CASIPGQGASNTEAFF
abundance: .; d_gene: .; j_gene: TRBJ2-1; v_gene: TRBV6-2/TRBV6-3; CDR3nt: TGTGCCAGCAGTTTGTGGCGGGGAGACAATGAGCAGTTCTTC; CDR3aa: CASSLWRGDNEQFF
abundance: .; d_gene: .; j_gene: TRBJ2-3; v_gene: TRBV2; CDR3nt: TGTGCCAGCAGACGGACTAGCACAGATACGCAGTATTTT; CDR3aa: CASRRTSTDTQYF
abundance: few; d_gene: .; j_gene: TRBJ1-6; v_gene: TRBV2; CDR3nt: TGTGCCAGCAGTGAGGGCAGCCAGGGGTATAATTCACCCCTCCACTTT; CDR3aa: CASSEGSQGYNSPLHF
abundance: .; d_gene: .; j_gene: TRBJ2-7; v_gene: TRBV28; CDR3nt: TGTGCCAGTACGGGAGAGCTTTTCGAGCAGTACTTC; CDR3aa: CASTGELFEQYF
abundance: .; d_gene: .; j_gene: TRBJ2-3; v_gene: TRBV7-9; CDR3nt: TGTGCCAGCAGCTTAGGGGCTATGGGGAGTGGAACGCAGTATTTT; CDR3aa: CASSLGAMGSGTQYF
abundance: .; d_gene: .; j_gene: TRBJ2-2; v_gene: TRBV4-3; CDR3nt: TGCGCCAGCAGTCCTAGTGAGGCTACCGGGGAGCTGTTTTTT; CDR3aa: CASSPSEATGELFF
abundance: .; d_gene: TRBD2; j_gene: TRBJ2-1; v_gene: TRBV29-1; CDR3nt: TGCAGCGGTTGGACTAGCTCAGCGTTGGATGAGCAGTTCTTC; CDR3aa: CSGWTSSALDEQFF
abundance: once; d_gene: .; j_gene: TRBJ1-5; v_gene: TRBV7-2; CDR3nt: TGTGCCAGCAGCCAAAGCTACAATCAGCCCCAGCATTTT; CDR3aa: CASSQSYNQPQHF
abundance: .; d_gene: .; j_gene: TRBJ2-7; v_gene: TRBV28; CDR3nt: TGTGCCAGCGGGGCGAGGCAGGGGCCTCCCTACTACGAGCAGTACTTC; CDR3aa: CASGARQGPPYYEQYF
abundance: .; d_gene: TRBD1; j_gene: TRBJ2-7; v_gene: TRBV2; CDR3nt: TGTGCCAGCAGGACAGGGGTCTACGAGCAGTACTTC; CDR3aa: CASRTGVYEQYF
abundance: few; d_gene: TRBD1; j_gene: TRBJ2-2; v_gene: TRBV18; CDR3nt: TGTGCCAGCTCACCCCGACAGGGGGACACCGGGGAGCTGTTTTTT; CDR3aa: CASSPRQGDTGELFF
abundance: .; d_gene: .; j_gene: TRBJ2-2; v_gene: TRBV2; CDR3nt: TGTGCCAGCAGCGACAATATAGTAGGGGCCGGGGAGCTGTTTTTT; CDR3aa: CASSDNIVGAGELFF
abundance: .; d_gene: .; j_gene: TRBJ1-5; v_gene: TRBV30; CDR3nt: TGTGCCTGGGGCCGGGGGGAGTCAAGCAATCAGCCCCAGCATTTT; CDR3aa: CAWGRGESSNQPQHF
abundance: .; d_gene: .; j_gene: TRBJ1-1; v_gene: TRBV16; CDR3nt: TGTGCCAGCAGCTCAAAGGCGGCACCGAACACTGAAGCTTTCTTT; CDR3aa: CASSSKAAPNTEAFF
abundance: .; d_gene: TRBD2; j_gene: TRBJ2-3; v_gene: TRBV11-3; CDR3nt: TGTGCCAGCAGCTTAGACCTAGCGGGGGCGGGGGCTACGCAGTATTTT; CDR3aa: CASSLDLAGAGATQYF
abundance: .; d_gene: .; j_gene: TRBJ2-2; v_gene: TRBV12-1; CDR3nt: TGTGCCAGCAGTTTCGGGGGAACCGGGGAGCTGTTTTTT; CDR3aa: CASSFGGTGELFF
abundance: .; d_gene: .; j_gene: TRBJ2-2; v_gene: TRBV3-1/TRBV3-2; CDR3nt: TGTGCCAGCAGCCCCCCGAGCGGCGGGGAGCTGTTTTTT; CDR3aa: CASSPPSGGELFF
abundance: .; d_gene: .; j_gene: TRBJ2-7; v_gene: TRBV27; CDR3nt: TGTGCCAGCAGTTATACCGGGACAACTAATTACGAGCAGTACTTC; CDR3aa: CASSYTGTTNYEQYF
abundance: once; d_gene: TRBD2; j_gene: TRBJ2-3; v_gene: TRBV7-8; CDR3nt: TGTGCCAGCAGCTTTTTAAGCGGGGCAGAGTTGACAGATACGCAGTATTTT; CDR3aa: CASSFLSGAELTDTQYF
abundance: .; d_gene: .; j_gene: TRBJ2-1; v_gene: TRBV19; CDR3nt: TGTGCCAGTAGTATATTGCCCGGTAATGAGCAGTTCTTC; CDR3aa: CASSILPGNEQFF
abundance: .; d_gene: .; j_gene: TRBJ2-3; v_gene: TRBV28; CDR3nt: TGTGCCAGCAGTTTCACTAGTTACAGCACAGATACGCAGTATTTT; CDR3aa: CASSFTSYSTDTQYF
abundance: .; d_gene: .; j_gene: TRBJ1-2; v_gene: TRBV3-1/TRBV3-2; CDR3nt: TGTGCCAGCAGCCGAGGCATCTCTAACTATGGCTACACCTTC; CDR3aa: CASSRGISNYGYTF
abundance: .; d_gene: TRBD2; j_gene: TRBJ2-1; v_gene: TRBV11-3; CDR3nt: TGTGCCAGCAGCTTCGGGGGGGTCGGTTACAATGAGCAGTTCTTC; CDR3aa: CASSFGGVGYNEQFF
abundance: few; d_gene: TRBD2; j_gene: TRBJ2-5; v_gene: TRBV7-8; CDR3nt: TGTGCCAGCAGCTTAGATGCGGGAGTGGAGACCCAGTACTTC; CDR3aa: CASSLDAGVETQYF
abundance: .; d_gene: .; j_gene: TRBJ2-2; v_gene: TRBV24-1; CDR3nt: TGTGCCACCAGTGATTTGCGCAGGAACACCGGGGAGCTGTTTTTT; CDR3aa: CATSDLRRNTGELFF
abundance: .; d_gene: .; j_gene: TRBJ2-7; v_gene: TRBV5-5; CDR3nt: TGTGCCAGCAGCTTGGGGCCAGAGGGCTCCTCCTACGAGCAGTACTTC; CDR3aa: CASSLGPEGSSYEQYF
abundance: .; d_gene: TRBD1; j_gene: TRBJ2-6; v_gene: TRBV7-2; CDR3nt: TGTGCCAGCAGCTTAGCAGGGGGCGCGTTAGGGGCCAACGTCCTGACTTTC; CDR3aa: CASSLAGGALGANVLTF